This entry describes one TCR beta chain. Produced via immunoSEQ multiplex PCR; TCRdb's table is partial and in-frame only. The sample consists of some 320,000 clones, approximately 88% of them appearing once. This specimen belongs to a study of blood T cell repertoires in COVID-19. As for the study in general: In each case, the material was cDNA or gDNA derived from T cells, B-cell-depleted T cells, or PBMCs.

Germline V gives CDR1 MGHRA, CDR2 YSYEKL. V dropped 0 bases and J dropped 8 bases, with 13 bases sitting between them. The CDR3 has 15 amino acids. The V gene is TRBV4-1, the J gene TRBJ1-4, with a tentative D call TRBD1 (6 bases). This sequence originates from a woman in her 30s who had recovered from COVID-19. The specimen sequenced was peripheral blood. CDR3 sequence reads: CASSQDKGGFEKLFF. CDR3 nucleotides: TGCGCCAGCAGCCAAGATAAAGGGGGTTTCGAAAAACTGTTTTTT.